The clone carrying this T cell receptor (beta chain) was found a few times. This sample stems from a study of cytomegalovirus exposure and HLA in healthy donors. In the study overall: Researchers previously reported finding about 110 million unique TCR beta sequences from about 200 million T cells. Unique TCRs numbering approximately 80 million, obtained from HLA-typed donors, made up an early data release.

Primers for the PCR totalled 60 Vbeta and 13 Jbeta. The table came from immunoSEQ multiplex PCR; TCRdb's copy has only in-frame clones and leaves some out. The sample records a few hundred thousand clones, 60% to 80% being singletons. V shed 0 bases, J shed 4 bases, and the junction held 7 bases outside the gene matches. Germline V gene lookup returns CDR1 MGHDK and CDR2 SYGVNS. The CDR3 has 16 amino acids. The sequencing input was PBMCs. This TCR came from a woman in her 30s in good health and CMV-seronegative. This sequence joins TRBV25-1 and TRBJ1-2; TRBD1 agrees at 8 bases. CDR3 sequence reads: CASSEYAGGDGYGYTF. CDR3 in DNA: TGTGCCAGCAGTGAATATGCAGGGGGCGATGGCTATGGCTACACCTTC.